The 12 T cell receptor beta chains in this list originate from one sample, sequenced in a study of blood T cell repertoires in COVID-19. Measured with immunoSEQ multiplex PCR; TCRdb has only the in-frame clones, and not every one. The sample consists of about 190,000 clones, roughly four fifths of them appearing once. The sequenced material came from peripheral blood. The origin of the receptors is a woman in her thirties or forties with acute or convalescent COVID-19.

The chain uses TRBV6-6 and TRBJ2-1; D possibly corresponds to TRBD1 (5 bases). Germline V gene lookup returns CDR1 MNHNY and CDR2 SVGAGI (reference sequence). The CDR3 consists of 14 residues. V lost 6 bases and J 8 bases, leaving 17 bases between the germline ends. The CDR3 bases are TGTGCCAGCAGCAACGGATACAGGAACCATGAGCAGTTCTTC. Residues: CASSNGYRNHEQFF.

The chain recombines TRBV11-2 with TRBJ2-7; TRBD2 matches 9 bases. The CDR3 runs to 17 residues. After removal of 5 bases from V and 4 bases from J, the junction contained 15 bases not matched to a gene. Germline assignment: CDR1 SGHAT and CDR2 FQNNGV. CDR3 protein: CASSLPRGLAQAYEQYF. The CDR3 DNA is TGTGCCAGCAGCCTACCACGGGGACTAGCCCAAGCATACGAGCAGTACTTC.

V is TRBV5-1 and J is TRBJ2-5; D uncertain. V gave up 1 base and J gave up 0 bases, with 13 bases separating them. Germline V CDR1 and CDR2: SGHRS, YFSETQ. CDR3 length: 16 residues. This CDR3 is CASSLSGAAYQETQYF. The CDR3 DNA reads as TGCGCCAGCAGCTTGTCTGGTGCGGCGTACCAAGAGACCCAGTACTTC.

Here the CDR3 DNA reads TGCGCCAGCAGCCCGGAGGCAGAGACCCAGTACTTC. Translated, it gives CASSPEAETQYF. The gene calls are TRBV5-1 and TRBJ2-5, with D perhaps matching TRBD2 (5 bases). CDR1 is SGHRS and CDR2 is YFSETQ in the germline V gene. The V end lost 4 bases, the J end lost 4 bases, and 8 bases lay between the germline ends. The CDR3 has 12 amino acids.

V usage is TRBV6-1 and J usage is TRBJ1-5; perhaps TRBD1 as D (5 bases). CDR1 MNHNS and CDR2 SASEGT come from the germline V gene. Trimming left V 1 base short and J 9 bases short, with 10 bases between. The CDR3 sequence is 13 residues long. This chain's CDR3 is CASSEGYRGPQHF. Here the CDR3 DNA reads TGTGCCAGCAGTGAAGGATATAGGGGGCCCCAGCATTTT.

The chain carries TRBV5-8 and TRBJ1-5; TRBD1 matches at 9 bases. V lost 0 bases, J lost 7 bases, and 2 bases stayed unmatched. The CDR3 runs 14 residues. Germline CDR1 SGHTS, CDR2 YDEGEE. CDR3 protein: CASSLGQGGQPQHF. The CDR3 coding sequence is TGTGCCAGCAGCTTGGGACAGGGGGGACAGCCCCAGCATTTT.

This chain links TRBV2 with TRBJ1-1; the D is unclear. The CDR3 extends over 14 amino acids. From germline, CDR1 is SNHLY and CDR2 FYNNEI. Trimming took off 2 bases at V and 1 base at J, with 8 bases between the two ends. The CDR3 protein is CASSEWSGNTEAFF. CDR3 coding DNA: TGTGCCAGCAGTGAATGGTCGGGGAACACTGAAGCTTTCTTT.

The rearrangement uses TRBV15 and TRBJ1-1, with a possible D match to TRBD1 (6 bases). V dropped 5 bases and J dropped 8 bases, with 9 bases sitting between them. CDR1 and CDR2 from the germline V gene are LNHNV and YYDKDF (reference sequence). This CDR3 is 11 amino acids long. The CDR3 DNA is TGTGCCACCAGCGATGACAGGGAAGCTTTCTTT. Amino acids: CATSDDREAFF.

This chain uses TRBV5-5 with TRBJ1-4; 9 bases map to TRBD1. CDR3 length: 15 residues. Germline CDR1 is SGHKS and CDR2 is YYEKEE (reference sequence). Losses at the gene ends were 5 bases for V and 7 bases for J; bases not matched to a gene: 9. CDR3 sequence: CASRYRDRVSEKLFF. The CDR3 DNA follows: TGTGCCAGCAGATATCGGGACAGGGTTTCTGAAAAACTGTTTTTT.

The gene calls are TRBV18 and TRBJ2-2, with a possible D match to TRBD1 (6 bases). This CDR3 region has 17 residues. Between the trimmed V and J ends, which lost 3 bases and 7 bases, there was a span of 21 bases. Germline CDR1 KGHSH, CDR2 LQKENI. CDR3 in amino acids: CASSPYSPTGLGGELFF. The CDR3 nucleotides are TGTGCCAGCTCACCCTACAGTCCTACAGGGCTCGGCGGGGAGCTGTTTTTT.

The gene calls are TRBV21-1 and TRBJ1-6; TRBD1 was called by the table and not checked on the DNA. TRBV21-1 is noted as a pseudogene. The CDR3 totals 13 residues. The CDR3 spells CASRTGQNSPLHF. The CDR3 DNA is TGTGCCAGCAGGACAGGACAAAATTCACCCCTCCACTTT.

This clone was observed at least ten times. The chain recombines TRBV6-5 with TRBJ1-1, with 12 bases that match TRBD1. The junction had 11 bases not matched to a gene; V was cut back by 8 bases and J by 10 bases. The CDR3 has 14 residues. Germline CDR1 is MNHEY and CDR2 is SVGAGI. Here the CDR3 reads CASATGTGGLGAFF. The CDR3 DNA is TGTGCCAGCGCTACCGGGACAGGGGGCCTCGGAGCTTTCTTT.